The rows below give T cell receptor beta chains drawn from one sample of a study of blood T cell repertoires in COVID-19. The table came from immunoSEQ multiplex PCR; TCRdb's copy has only in-frame clones and leaves some out. Counted here are a few hundred thousand clones, 70% to 90% occurring once; the ten biggest clones make up 0.99%. The sequenced sample was peripheral blood. The receptors derive from a woman aged 40 to 50 who had recovered from COVID-19. Both conserved end residues are part of each CDR3. The D gene is left open where the match is weak. Clone size is stated in some rows and not others, as once, few, many or a class when expanded.

j_call	v_call	d_call	clone_size	cdr3_aa	cdr3_nt
TRBJ2-3	TRBV6-2/TRBV6-3	TRBD2	.	CASSPVAGGPTDTQYF	TGTGCCAGCAGCCCCGTAGCGGGAGGGCCCACAGATACGCAGTATTTT
TRBJ2-6	TRBV7-9	.	.	CASSKTGSGANVLTF	TGTGCCAGCAGCAAGACAGGATCTGGGGCCAACGTCCTGACTTTC
TRBJ1-4	TRBV7-9	.	once	CASSLVLNEKLFF	TGTGCCAGCAGCTTAGTTCTCAATGAAAAACTGTTTTTT
TRBJ1-1	TRBV5-1	TRBD1	.	CASSLTGTGNTEAFF	TGCGCCAGCAGCCTGACCGGGACAGGGAACACTGAAGCTTTCTTT
TRBJ2-2	TRBV6-5	TRBD1	.	CASTPTGTVGELFF	TGTGCCAGCACCCCGACCGGGACAGTCGGGGAGCTGTTTTTT
TRBJ2-7	TRBV7-9	TRBD2	.	CASSTGLAGSRQYF	TGTGCCAGCAGCACTGGACTAGCGGGATCGCGGCAGTACTTC
TRBJ1-2	TRBV28	TRBD1	.	CASSFLQGNSGYTF	TGTGCCAGCAGTTTCCTACAGGGGAATAGTGGCTACACCTTC
TRBJ2-2	TRBV6-2/TRBV6-3	.	once	CASTPEERGWTGELFF	TGTGCCAGCACCCCCGAGGAGAGGGGGTGGACCGGGGAGCTGTTTTTT
TRBJ2-7	TRBV9	TRBD2	many	CASNPGLAGGNEQYF	TGTGCCAGCAACCCCGGACTAGCGGGAGGAAACGAGCAGTACTTC
TRBJ1-1	TRBV6-2/TRBV6-3	.	.	CASSPRRENTEAFF	TGTGCCAGCAGCCCCAGACGGGAGAACACTGAAGCTTTCTTT
TRBJ1-1	TRBV5-8	.	.	CASSPDRHTEAFF	TGTGCCAGCAGCCCTGACAGACACACTGAAGCTTTCTTT
TRBJ2-3	TRBV18	TRBD2	.	CASSPGTTKRWGTDTQYF	TGTGCCAGCTCCCCCGGGACTACGAAACGGTGGGGCACAGATACGCAGTATTTT
TRBJ1-5	TRBV6-1	.	.	CASSEGGGPQPQHF	TGTGCCAGCAGTGAAGGGGGGGGCCCTCAGCCCCAGCATTTT
TRBJ2-7	TRBV5-8	.	.	CASSFTVTSYPYEQYF	TGTGCCAGCAGCTTTACAGTCACCTCCTACCCCTACGAGCAGTACTTC
TRBJ1-4	TRBV9	.	.	CASSPQVDGEKLFF	TGTGCCAGCAGCCCGCAAGTAGACGGGGAAAAACTGTTTTTT
TRBJ2-2	TRBV19	.	.	CASSTRGSTGELFF	TGTGCCAGTAGTACCCGTGGGAGCACCGGGGAGCTGTTTTTT
TRBJ2-2	TRBV30	.	.	CAWAGLQTTGELFF	TGTGCCTGGGCGGGACTCCAAACGACCGGGGAGCTGTTTTTT
TRBJ2-1	TRBV7-3	TRBD2	.	CASSLNAVAGGEQFF	TGTGCCAGCAGCTTAAATGCGGTAGCGGGCGGTGAGCAGTTCTTC
TRBJ2-2	TRBV30	.	once	CAWRGGFTGELFF	TGTGCCTGGAGAGGGGGTTTCACCGGGGAGCTGTTTTTT
TRBJ1-1	TRBV7-2	.	.	CASSPPTGREAFF	TGTGCCAGCAGCCCCCCGACAGGTCGTGAAGCTTTCTTT
TRBJ2-7	TRBV7-2	.	few	CASSLHSYEQYF	TGTGCCAGCAGCTTACACTCCTACGAGCAGTACTTC
TRBJ2-4	TRBV5-8	.	.	CASSQTGFVQYF	TGTGCCAGCAGTCAAACAGGTTTCGTTCAGTACTTC
TRBJ1-2	TRBV9	.	.	CASSPPANYGYTF	TGTGCCAGCAGCCCTCCAGCTAACTATGGCTACACCTTC
TRBJ2-5	TRBV11-2	TRBD2	.	CASSLGHHSGSRETQYF	TGTGCCAGCAGCTTAGGGCACCATAGCGGGAGTCGAGAGACCCAGTACTTC
TRBJ2-1	TRBV5-4	TRBD1	.	CASSLGGQGAYNEQFF	TGTGCCAGCAGCTTGGGGGGGCAGGGGGCCTACAATGAGCAGTTCTTC
TRBJ2-1	TRBV7-2	.	.	CASRGGPAPYNEQFF	TGTGCCAGCAGGGGGGGTCCCGCGCCCTACAATGAGCAGTTCTTC
TRBJ2-5	TRBV4-3	.	.	CASSRSRVPQETQYF	TGCGCCAGCAGCCGGTCGAGGGTCCCCCAAGAGACCCAGTACTTC
TRBJ2-1	TRBV10-3	TRBD2	.	CAIRTSGTNEQFF	TGTGCCATCCGGACTAGCGGTACCAATGAGCAGTTCTTC
TRBJ2-2	TRBV13	.	.	CASSLGGTGELFF	TGTGCCAGCAGCCTCGGGGGAACCGGGGAGCTGTTTTTT
TRBJ2-3	TRBV25-1	.	.	CASSEYSPGSKDTQYF	TGTGCCAGCAGTGAATATTCTCCCGGGAGTAAAGATACGCAGTATTTT
TRBJ1-2	TRBV14	TRBD1	.	CASSPGTGTNYGYTF	TGTGCCAGCAGCCCGGGGACAGGGACTAACTATGGCTACACCTTC
TRBJ2-7	TRBV5-1	.	few	CASSLGSGGSYEQYF	TGCGCCAGCAGCTTGGGTAGCGGTGGTTCCTACGAGCAGTACTTC
TRBJ1-5	TRBV5-4	TRBD1	.	CASSLNPTGAPQHF	TGTGCCAGCAGCTTGAATCCGACAGGGGCGCCCCAGCATTTT
TRBJ2-4	TRBV11-2	TRBD1	.	CASSPRGTGKNIQYF	TGTGCCAGCAGCCCTCGGGGGACAGGGAAAAACATTCAGTACTTC
TRBJ2-7	TRBV4-3	TRBD1	.	CASSPGQSSSYEQYF	TGCGCCAGCAGCCCGGGACAGTCAAGCTCCTACGAGCAGTACTTC
TRBJ1-2	TRBV6-5	TRBD1	once	CASSQRGQPYGYTF	TGTGCCAGCAGCCAACGGGGACAGCCCTATGGCTACACCTTC
TRBJ1-2	TRBV7-2	TRBD1	.	CASSLGDRGQDGYTF	TGTGCCAGCAGCTTAGGGGACAGGGGGCAAGATGGCTACACCTTC
TRBJ2-5	TRBV2	TRBD2	.	CASSDAAGVETQYF	TGTGCCAGCAGTGACGCGGCGGGAGTGGAGACCCAGTACTTC
TRBJ1-3	TRBV7-3	TRBD1	.	CASSRGGADTIYF	TGTGCCAGCAGCCGAGGGGGCGCCGACACCATATATTTT
TRBJ2-1	TRBV7-9	.	.	CASSPPGPRTSYNEQFF	TGTGCCAGCAGCCCCCCCGGCCCCAGGACTTCCTACAATGAGCAGTTCTTC
TRBJ1-1	TRBV9	.	.	CASSVTNGPGEAFF	TGTGCCAGCAGCGTAACGAACGGACCGGGGGAAGCTTTCTTT
TRBJ2-5	TRBV7-7	.	.	CASSRGAGETQYF	TGTGCCAGCAGTCGGGGGGCGGGCGAGACCCAGTACTTC
TRBJ1-6	TRBV30	.	.	CAWRPRGGYNSPLHF	TGTGCCTGGAGACCCCGGGGGGGCTATAATTCACCCCTCCACTTT
TRBJ2-1	TRBV24-1	TRBD2	.	CATSDLGAAAGLPDGGQFF	TGTGCCACCAGTGATTTGGGGGCGGCAGCGGGACTACCCGATGGAGGGCAGTTCTTC
TRBJ1-1	TRBV4-2	.	once	CASSQDGRGMNTEAFF	TGTGCCAGCAGCCAAGACGGCCGGGGTATGAACACTGAAGCTTTCTTT
TRBJ2-3	TRBV14	.	.	CASSQGRTTDTQYF	TGTGCCAGCAGCCAAGGGAGGACCACAGATACGCAGTATTTT
TRBJ1-3	TRBV5-5	.	once	CASSLDGQPGNTIYF	TGTGCCAGCAGCTTGGATGGACAGCCTGGAAACACCATATATTTT
TRBJ1-6	TRBV6-5	TRBD1	.	CASSSPTGGDNSPLHF	TGTGCCAGCAGTTCCCCCACAGGGGGAGATAATTCACCCCTCCACTTT
TRBJ1-5	TRBV12-3/TRBV12-4	.	.	CASSPTRESAQHF	TGTGCCAGCAGTCCGACTCGGGAAAGCGCCCAGCATTTT
TRBJ1-2	TRBV6-5	.	.	CASSPRQGDGYTF	TGTGCCAGCAGTCCTCGACAAGGGGATGGCTACACCTTC
TRBJ2-2	TRBV2	.	.	CASRAGQANTGELFF	TGTGCCAGCAGGGCGGGGCAGGCGAACACCGGGGAGCTGTTTTTT
TRBJ1-1	TRBV7-2	TRBD1	few	CASSFPTGGTEAFF	TGTGCCAGCAGCTTTCCGACAGGGGGGACTGAAGCTTTCTTT
TRBJ2-3	TRBV19	TRBD1	.	CASSPLWTGATDTQYF	TGTGCCAGTAGTCCCCTTTGGACAGGGGCCACAGATACGCAGTATTTT
TRBJ1-5	TRBV7-2	TRBD1	.	CASSLRGGTGTSNQPQHF	TGTGCCAGCAGCTTAAGGGGGGGGACAGGGACTAGCAATCAGCCCCAGCATTTT
TRBJ2-1	TRBV4-3	.	.	CASSQDLAPPYNEQFF	TGCGCCAGCAGCCAAGATCTAGCCCCACCATACAATGAGCAGTTCTTC